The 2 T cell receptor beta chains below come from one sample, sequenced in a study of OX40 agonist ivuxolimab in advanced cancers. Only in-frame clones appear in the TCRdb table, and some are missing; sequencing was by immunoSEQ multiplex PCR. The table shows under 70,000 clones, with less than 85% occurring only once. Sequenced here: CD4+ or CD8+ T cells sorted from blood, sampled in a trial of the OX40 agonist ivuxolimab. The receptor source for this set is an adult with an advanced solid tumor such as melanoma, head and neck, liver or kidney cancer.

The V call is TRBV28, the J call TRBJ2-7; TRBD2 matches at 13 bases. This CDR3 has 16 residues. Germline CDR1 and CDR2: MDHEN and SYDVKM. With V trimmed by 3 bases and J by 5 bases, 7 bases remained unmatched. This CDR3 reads CASSFLLAGGRNEQYF. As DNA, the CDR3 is TGTGCCAGCAGTTTTTTACTAGCGGGAGGGCGGAACGAGCAGTACTTC.

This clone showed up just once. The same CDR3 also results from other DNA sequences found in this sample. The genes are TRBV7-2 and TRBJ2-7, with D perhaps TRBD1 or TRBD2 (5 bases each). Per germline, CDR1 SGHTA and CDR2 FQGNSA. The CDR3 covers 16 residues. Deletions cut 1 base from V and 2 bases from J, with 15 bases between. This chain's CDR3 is CASSLEGTSGAYEQYF. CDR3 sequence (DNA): TGTGCCAGCAGCTTAGAGGGGACCAGCGGAGCCTACGAGCAGTACTTC.